This T cell receptor beta chain originates from a study of radiotherapy plus CTLA-4 blockade in lung cancer. Turning to the study itself: Overall, roughly 17% of patients showed an objective response, while about 29% attained disease control. Findings and limits, study-wide: An expansion of tumor-derived TCR clones occurred in blood after radiotherapy plus ipilimumab.

V shed 3 bases and J 9 bases; nucleotides not matched to a gene: 8. The CDR3 is 14 residues long. CDR1 KGHSH and CDR2 LQKENI come from the germline V gene. As regards this clone: Its target is unknown.

Method: immunoSEQ multiplex PCR; TCRdb's copy keeps in-frame clones and lacks some. Of 75,000 to 100,000 clones in the sample, 80% to 85% were seen once. The V gene is TRBV18, the J gene TRBJ1-5; TRBD1 matches at 7 bases. The sequence came from a human donor with non-small cell lung cancer who had a partial response to radiotherapy plus ipilimumab. Specimen: peripheral blood, collected from a patient treated with radiotherapy plus ipilimumab. CDR3 coding DNA: TGTGCCAGCTCACCGGGACAGAACCCAGGGCCCCAGCATTTT. Translating gives CASSPGQNPGPQHF.